Each of the 12 T cell receptor beta chains below was sequenced from the same sample in a study of blood T cells in healthy people across ages. It was with a sample-barcoded 5' primer and a J-beta primer mix that a second PCR of roughly 7 to 11 cycles was run. Each CDR3 protein is one row after TCRdb ran MiXCR on the 5' RACE reads. The sample records about 1 million distinct CDR3 sequences, 45% being singletons. The specimen sequenced was blood. These receptors all come from a woman in her sixties or seventies in good health.

This clonotype was picked up a small number of times. The chain combines TRBV10-1 with TRBJ2-1, with TRBD2 identical over 14 bases. The ends lost 5 bases at V and 12 bases at J; junction bases unmatched: 12. CDR3 size: 16 residues. Germline V lookup: CDR1 WNHNN, CDR2 SYGVQD (reference sequence). The CDR3 loop is CASSSFGTSGRGLQFF. CDR3 nucleotides: TGCGCCAGCAGTTCCTTCGGGACTAGCGGGAGAGGGCTGCAGTTCTTC.

The rearrangement uses TRBV18 and TRBJ2-7, with no clear D. With 2 bases removed from V and 3 bases from J, the gap between germline ends came to 11 bases. Germline V gives CDR1 KGHSH, CDR2 LQKENI. This CDR3 contains 14 residues. The CDR3 sequence: CASSPSYVGYEQYF. The CDR3 DNA reads TGTGCCAGCTCACCATCGTACGTGGGCTACGAGCAGTACTTC.

CDR3: CASSLTGQGAPKQYF. In DNA form, the CDR3 reads TGTGCCAGCAGCTTGACGGGCCAGGGGGCCCCCAAGCAGTACTTC. This chain links TRBV5-5 with TRBJ2-5; 8 bases agree with TRBD1. The CDR3 has 15 residues. Germline lookup yields CDR1 SGHKS and CDR2 YYEKEE (reference sequence). With V trimmed by 1 base and J by 11 bases, 13 bases remained unmatched.

The rearrangement uses TRBV9 and TRBJ2-5; D may be TRBD2 (5 bases). The CDR3 extends over 15 amino acids. V was clipped by 2 bases and J by 4 bases, with 15 bases between them. Per germline, CDR1 SGDLS and CDR2 YYNGEE. The CDR3 DNA reads as TGTGCCAGCAGCGTCGGACTGGACTGGGCAGAGACCCAGTACTTC. Its protein is CASSVGLDWAETQYF.

As regards this clonotype: The junction differs from germline at one of its ends, possibly a read error. The CDR3 DNA sequence: TGTGCCAGCTCAACAGGGGGCTTCGGTCAGCCCCTGCATTTT. Amino acid sequence: CASSTGGFGQPLHF. The rearrangement uses TRBV28 and TRBJ1-5; 9 bases line up with TRBD1. The CDR3 spans 14 residues. Germline loops: CDR1 MDHEN, CDR2 SYDVKM.

This clonotype was recorded a few times. The chain joins TRBV29-1 to TRBJ2-1, with a weak D call TRBD2 (6 bases). The CDR3 is 13 amino acids. Germline V gene lookup returns CDR1 SQVTM and CDR2 ANQGSEA. V was cut by 3 bases and J by 6 bases, with 12 bases left in between. In DNA form, the CDR3 reads TGCAGCGTTGACGGGCTAGCGCTCAATGAGCAGTTCTTC. It translates to CSVDGLALNEQFF.

The chain recombines TRBV20-1 with TRBJ2-3; the match to TRBD1 covers 7 bases. The germline V gene has CDR1 DFQATT and CDR2 SNEGSKA (reference sequence). Trimming cost V 3 bases and J 2 bases; bases outside gene matches: 8. The CDR3 has 15 amino acids. CDR3 protein: CSARAGTATTDTQYF. CDR3 DNA: TGCAGTGCTAGGGCCGGGACAGCAACCACAGATACGCAGTATTTT.

This clonotype was observed a few times. This chain uses TRBV6-5 with TRBJ1-2; D remains ambiguous. The CDR3 sequence is 14 residues long. Germline V CDR1 and CDR2: MNHEY, SVGAGI. Trimming stripped 2 bases from V and 4 bases from J, with 11 bases between. Here the CDR3 reads CASSYRVSAYGYTF. CDR3 sequence (DNA): TGTGCCAGCAGTTACCGGGTCAGTGCCTATGGCTACACCTTC.

Turning to this clonotype: This sequence may be a read error, since a much larger clone differs from it by one base. The chain joins TRBV7-3 to TRBJ2-7; TRBD1 might be the D (6 bases). Per germline, CDR1 SGHTA and CDR2 FQGTGA. The germline V and J ends were trimmed by 5 bases and 3 bases, with 14 bases remaining between them. This CDR3 is 14 amino acids long. CDR3 protein: CASSEMGAGYEQYF. The CDR3 DNA follows: TGTGCCAGCAGCGAAATGGGGGCAGGCTACGAGCAGTACTTC.

The chain is built from TRBV29-1 and TRBJ2-1; 8 nucleotides agree with TRBD2. The CDR3 runs 14 residues. From germline, CDR1 is SQVTM and CDR2 ANQGSEA. J lost 4 bases, V lost 1 base, and 3 bases had no gene match. The CDR3 spells CSVEGLAGYNEQFF. The DNA for the CDR3 is TGCAGCGTTGAAGGCCTAGCGGGTTACAATGAGCAGTTCTTC.

The chain has TRBV7-9 and TRBJ2-7, with TRBD2 matching 10 bases. The CDR3 consists of 16 residues. CDR1 is SEHNR, CDR2 FQNEAQ, per germline (reference sequence). Losses at the gene ends were 3 bases for V and 2 bases for J; bases not matched to a gene: 7. The CDR3 protein is CASSFSTSGPTYEQYF. CDR3 DNA: TGTGCCAGCAGCTTTTCGACTAGCGGGCCGACCTACGAGCAGTACTTC.

In DNA form, the CDR3 reads TGTGCCATCAGTAGCGGAGCCTCTGGGTACGAGCAGTACTTC. Its translation: CAISSGASGYEQYF. The chain uses TRBV10-3 and TRBJ2-5, with D possibly TRBD2 on 5 matching bases. The J call is doubtful: the DNA matches TRBJ2-7 better. The CDR3 is made up of 14 amino acids. Germline V gene lookup returns CDR1 ENHRY and CDR2 SYGVKD.